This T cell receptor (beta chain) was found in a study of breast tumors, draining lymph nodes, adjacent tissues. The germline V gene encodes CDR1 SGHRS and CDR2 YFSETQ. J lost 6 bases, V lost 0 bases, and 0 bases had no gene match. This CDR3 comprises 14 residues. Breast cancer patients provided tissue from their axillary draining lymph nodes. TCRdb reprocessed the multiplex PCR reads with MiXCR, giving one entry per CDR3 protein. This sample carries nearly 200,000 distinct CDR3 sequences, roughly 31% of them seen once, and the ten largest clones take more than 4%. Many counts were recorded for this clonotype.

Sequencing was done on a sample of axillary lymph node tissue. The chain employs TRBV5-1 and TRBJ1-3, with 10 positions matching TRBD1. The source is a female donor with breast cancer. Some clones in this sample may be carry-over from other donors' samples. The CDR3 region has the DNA TGCGCCAGCAGCTTGGGACAGGGGGCAAACACCATATATTTT. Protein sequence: CASSLGQGANTIYF.